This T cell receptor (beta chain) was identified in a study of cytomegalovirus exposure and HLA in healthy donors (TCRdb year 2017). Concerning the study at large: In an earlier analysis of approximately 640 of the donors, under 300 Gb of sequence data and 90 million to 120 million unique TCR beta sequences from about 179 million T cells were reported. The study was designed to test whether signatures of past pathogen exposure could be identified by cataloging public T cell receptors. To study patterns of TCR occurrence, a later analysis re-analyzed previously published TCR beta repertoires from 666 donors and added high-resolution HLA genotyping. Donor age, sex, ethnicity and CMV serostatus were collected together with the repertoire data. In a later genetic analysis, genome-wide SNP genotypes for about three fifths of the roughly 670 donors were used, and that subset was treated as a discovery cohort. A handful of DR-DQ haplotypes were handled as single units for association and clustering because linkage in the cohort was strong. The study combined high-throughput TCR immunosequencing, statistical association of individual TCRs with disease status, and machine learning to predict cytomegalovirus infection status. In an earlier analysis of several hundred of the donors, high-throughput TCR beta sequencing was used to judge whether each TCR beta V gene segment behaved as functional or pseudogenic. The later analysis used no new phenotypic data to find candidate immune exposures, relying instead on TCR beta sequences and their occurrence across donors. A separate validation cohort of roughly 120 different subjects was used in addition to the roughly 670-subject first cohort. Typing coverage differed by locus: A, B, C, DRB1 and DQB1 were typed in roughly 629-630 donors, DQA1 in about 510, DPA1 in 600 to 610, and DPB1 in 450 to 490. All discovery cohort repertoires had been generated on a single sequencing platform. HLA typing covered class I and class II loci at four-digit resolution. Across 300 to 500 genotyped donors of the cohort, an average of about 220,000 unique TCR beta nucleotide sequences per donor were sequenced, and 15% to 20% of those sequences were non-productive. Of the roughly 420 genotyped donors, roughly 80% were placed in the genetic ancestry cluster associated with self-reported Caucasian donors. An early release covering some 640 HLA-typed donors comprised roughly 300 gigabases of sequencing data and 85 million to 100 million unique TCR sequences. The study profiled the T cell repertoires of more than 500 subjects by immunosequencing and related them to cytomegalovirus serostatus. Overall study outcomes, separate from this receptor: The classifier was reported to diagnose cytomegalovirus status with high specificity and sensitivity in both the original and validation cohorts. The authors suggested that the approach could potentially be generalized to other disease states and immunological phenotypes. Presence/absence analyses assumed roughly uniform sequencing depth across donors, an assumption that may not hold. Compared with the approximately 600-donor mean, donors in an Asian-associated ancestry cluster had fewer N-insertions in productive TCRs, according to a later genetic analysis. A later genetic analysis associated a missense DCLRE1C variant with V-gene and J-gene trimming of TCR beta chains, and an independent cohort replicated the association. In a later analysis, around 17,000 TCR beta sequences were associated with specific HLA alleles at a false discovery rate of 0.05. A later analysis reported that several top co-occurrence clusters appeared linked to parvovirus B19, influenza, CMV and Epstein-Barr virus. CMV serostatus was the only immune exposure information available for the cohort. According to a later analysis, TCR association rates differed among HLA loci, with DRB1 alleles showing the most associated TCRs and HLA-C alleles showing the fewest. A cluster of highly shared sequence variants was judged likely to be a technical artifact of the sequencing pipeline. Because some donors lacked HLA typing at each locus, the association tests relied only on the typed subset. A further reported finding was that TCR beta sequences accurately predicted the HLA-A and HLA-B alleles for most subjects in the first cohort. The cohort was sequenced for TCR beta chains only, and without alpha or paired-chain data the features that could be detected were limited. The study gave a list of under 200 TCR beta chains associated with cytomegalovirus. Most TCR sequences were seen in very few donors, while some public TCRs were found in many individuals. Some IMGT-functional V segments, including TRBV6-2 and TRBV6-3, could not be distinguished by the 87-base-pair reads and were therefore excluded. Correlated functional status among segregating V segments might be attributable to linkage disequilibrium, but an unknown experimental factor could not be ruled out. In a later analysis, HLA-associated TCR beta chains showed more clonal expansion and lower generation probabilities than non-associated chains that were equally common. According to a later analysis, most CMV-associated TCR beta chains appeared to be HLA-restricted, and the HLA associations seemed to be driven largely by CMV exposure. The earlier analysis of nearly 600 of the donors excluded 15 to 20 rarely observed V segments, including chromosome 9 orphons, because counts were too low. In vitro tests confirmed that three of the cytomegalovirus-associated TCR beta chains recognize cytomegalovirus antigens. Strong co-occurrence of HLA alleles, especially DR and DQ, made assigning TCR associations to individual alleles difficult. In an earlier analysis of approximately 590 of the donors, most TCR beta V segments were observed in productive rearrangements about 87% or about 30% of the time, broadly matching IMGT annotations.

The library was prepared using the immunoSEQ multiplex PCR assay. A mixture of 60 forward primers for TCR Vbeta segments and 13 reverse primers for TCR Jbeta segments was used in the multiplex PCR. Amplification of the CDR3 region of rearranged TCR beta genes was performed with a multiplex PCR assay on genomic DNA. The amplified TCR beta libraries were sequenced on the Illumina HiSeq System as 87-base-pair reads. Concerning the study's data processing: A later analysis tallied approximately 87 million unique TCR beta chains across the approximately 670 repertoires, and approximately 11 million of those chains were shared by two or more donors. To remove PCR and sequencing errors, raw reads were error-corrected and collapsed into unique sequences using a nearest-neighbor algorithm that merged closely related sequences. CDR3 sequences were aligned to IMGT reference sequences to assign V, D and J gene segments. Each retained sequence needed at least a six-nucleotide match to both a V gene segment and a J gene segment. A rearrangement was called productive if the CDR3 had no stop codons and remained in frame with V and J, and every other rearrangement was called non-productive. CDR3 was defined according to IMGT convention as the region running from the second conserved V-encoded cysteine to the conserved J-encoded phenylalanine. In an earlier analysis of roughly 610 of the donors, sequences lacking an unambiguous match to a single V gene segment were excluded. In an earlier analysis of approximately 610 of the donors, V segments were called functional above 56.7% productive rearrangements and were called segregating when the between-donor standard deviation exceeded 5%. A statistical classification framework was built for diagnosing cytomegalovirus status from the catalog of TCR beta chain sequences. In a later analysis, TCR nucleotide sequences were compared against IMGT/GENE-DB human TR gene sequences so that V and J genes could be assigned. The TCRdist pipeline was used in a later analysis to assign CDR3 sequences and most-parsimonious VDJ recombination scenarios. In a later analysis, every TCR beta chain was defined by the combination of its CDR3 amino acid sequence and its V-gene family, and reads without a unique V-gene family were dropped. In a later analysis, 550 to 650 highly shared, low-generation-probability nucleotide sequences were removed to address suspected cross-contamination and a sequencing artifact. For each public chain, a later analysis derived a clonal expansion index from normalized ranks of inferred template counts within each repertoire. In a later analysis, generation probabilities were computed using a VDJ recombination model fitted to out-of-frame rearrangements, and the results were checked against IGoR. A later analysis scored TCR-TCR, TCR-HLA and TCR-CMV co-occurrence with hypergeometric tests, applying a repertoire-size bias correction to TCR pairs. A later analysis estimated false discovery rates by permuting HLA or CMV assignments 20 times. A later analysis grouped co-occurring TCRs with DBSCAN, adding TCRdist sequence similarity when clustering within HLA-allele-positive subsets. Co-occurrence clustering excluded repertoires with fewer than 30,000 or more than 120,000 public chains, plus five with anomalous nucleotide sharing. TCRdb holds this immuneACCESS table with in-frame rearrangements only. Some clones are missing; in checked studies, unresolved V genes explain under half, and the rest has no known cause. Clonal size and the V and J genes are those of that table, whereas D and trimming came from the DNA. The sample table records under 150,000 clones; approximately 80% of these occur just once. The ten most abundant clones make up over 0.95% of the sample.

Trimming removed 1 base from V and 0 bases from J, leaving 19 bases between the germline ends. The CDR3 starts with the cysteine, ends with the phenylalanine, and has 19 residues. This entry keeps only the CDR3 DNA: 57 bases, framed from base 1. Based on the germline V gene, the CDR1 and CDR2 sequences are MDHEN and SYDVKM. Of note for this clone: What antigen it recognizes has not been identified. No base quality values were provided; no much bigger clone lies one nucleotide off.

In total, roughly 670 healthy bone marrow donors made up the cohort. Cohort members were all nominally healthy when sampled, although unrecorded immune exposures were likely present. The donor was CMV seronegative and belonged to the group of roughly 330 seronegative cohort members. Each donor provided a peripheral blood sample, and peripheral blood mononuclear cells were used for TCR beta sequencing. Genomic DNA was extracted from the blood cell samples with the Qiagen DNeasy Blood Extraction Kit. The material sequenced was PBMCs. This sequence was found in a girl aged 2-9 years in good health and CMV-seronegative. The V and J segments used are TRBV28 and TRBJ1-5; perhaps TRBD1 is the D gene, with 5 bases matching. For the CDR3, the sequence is CASSLSVTSGLYSNQPQHF. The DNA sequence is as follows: TGTGCCAGCAGTTTATCCGTTACTTCAGGGTTATATAGCAATCAGCCCCAGCATTTT.